The clone carrying this T cell receptor beta chain has only a few counts. Its antigen is currently unknown. This CDR3 is built from 12 residues. Looked up from germline, CDR1 is SQVTM and CDR2 is ANQGSEA. V shed 4 bases and J 5 bases; nucleotides not matched to a gene: 1. This entry comes from a study of cytomegalovirus exposure and HLA in healthy donors. General observations from the study: Among TCR beta chains of equal frequency, HLA-associated ones were more clonally expanded in a later analysis. With DRB1 most and HLA-C fewest, TCR association rates differed between HLA loci in a later analysis.

The PCR ran on 60 Vbeta and 13 Jbeta primers. The repertoire was sequenced with immunoSEQ multiplex PCR; TCRdb's copy has only in-frame clones and lacks some. The sample yields about 100,000 clones, roughly 74% seen once. The TCR sequence derives from a woman in her 40s in good health and CMV-seronegative. Source material: PBMCs. The rearrangement links TRBV29-1 to TRBJ2-5; TRBD1 matches 10 bases. The CDR3 bases are TGCAGCGTTGGGGACAGGGGCGAGACCCAGTACTTC. It specifies CSVGDRGETQYF.